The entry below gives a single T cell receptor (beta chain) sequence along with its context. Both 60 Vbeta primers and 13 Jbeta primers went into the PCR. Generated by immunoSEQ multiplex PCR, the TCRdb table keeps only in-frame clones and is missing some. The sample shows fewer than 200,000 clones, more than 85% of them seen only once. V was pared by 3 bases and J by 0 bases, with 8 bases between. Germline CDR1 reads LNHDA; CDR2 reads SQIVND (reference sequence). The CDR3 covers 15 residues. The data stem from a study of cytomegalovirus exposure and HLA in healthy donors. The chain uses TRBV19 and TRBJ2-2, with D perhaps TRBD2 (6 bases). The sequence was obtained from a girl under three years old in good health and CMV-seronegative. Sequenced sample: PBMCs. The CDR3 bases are TGTGCCAGTAGTATTGGGGGGACGAACACCGGGGAGCTGTTTTTT. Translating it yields CASSIGGTNTGELFF.